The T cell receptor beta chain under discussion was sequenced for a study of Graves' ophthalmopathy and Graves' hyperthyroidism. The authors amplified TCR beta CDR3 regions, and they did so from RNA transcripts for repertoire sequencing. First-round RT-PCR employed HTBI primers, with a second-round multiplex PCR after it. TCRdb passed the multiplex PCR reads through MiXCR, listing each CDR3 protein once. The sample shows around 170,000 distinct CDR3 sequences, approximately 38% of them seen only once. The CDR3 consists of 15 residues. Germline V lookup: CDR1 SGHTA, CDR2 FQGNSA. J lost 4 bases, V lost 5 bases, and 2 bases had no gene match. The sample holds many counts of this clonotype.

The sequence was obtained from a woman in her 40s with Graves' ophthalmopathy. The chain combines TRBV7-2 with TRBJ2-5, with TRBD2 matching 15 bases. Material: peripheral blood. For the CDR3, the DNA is TGTGCCAGCAGCGTGGGACTAGCGGGAGGAGAGACCCAGTACTTC. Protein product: CASSVGLAGGETQYF. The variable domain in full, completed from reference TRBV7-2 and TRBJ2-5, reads GAGVSQSPSNKVTEKGKDVELRCDPISGHTALYWYRQSLGQGLEFLIYFQGNSAPDKSGLPSDRFSAERTGGSVSTLTIQRTQQEDSAVYLCASSVGLAGGETQYFGPGTRLLVL.